Listed here are 20 T cell receptor beta chains from one sample, sequenced in a study of blood T cell repertoires in COVID-19. TCRdb keeps only in-frame clones here, not all; method: immunoSEQ multiplex PCR. In the table there are 180,000 or so clones, approximately 85% of which are singletons. Sequencing used peripheral blood. The source is a man between 60 and 70 years old with acute or convalescent COVID-19.

The chain couples TRBV10-3 to TRBJ1-2, with D unclear. Trimming pared 3 bases from V and 2 bases from J, leaving 10 bases between. Germline values: CDR1 ENHRY, CDR2 SYGVKD. The CDR3 is 14 residues long. The CDR3 loop reads CAISERQANYGYTF. CDR3 in DNA: TGTGCCATCAGTGAAAGGCAGGCGAACTATGGCTACACCTTC.

The gene calls are TRBV2 and TRBJ2-5, with 7 positions matching TRBD1. This CDR3 has 13 amino acids. Germline V gene lookup returns CDR1 SNHLY and CDR2 FYNNEI. Losses at the gene ends were 8 bases for V and 5 bases for J; bases not matched to a gene: 8. In DNA, the CDR3 is TGTGCCAGCGGGGGACAGCCGGGTGAGACCCAGTACTTC. Its translation is CASGGQPGETQYF.

The rearrangement links TRBV4-3 to TRBJ2-7; D is uncertain. Germline CDR1 and CDR2: LGHNA and YSLEER. The CDR3 is 14 amino acids. V shed 3 bases and J shed 3 bases, with 12 bases lying between them. The CDR3 coding sequence is TGCGCCAGCAGCCATTACCCGAACGGCTACGAGCAGTACTTC. This gives the protein CASSHYPNGYEQYF.

The V gene is TRBV19, the J gene TRBJ1-4; 7 bases are a match to TRBD1. This CDR3 is built from 15 residues. The germline gives CDR1 LNHDA, CDR2 SQIVND (reference sequence). J gave up 5 bases and V 4 bases, and 7 bases lay outside the gene matches. The CDR3 loop reads CASSTRGQPNEKLFF. The DNA for the CDR3 is TGTGCCAGTAGTACGAGGGGGCAGCCCAATGAAAAACTGTTTTTT.

The chain uses TRBV7-3 and TRBJ2-1; a possible D gene is TRBD2 (6 bases). Germline V gene data show CDR1 as SGHTA and CDR2 as FQGTGA. V dropped 2 bases and J dropped 7 bases, with 21 bases sitting between them. The CDR3 consists of 17 residues. The CDR3 nucleotides read TGTGCCAGCAGCTTACTTCCCAGCGGGTTGAGGTCAAATGAGCAGTTCTTC. This translates into CASSLLPSGLRSNEQFF. Full variable domain (missing parts from reference TRBV7-3 and TRBJ2-1): GAGVSQTPSNKVTEKGKYVELRCDPISGHTALYWYRQSLGQGPEFLIYFQGTGAADDSGLPNDRFFAVRPEGSVSTLKIQRTERGDSAVYLCASSLLPSGLRSNEQFFGPGTRLTVL.

This clone occurred a few times. The chain links TRBV18 to TRBJ1-1, with TRBD1 as a possible D gene (5 bases). The CDR3 has 13 residues. From germline, CDR1 is KGHSH and CDR2 LQKENI. Trimming took off 4 bases at V and 0 bases at J, with 6 bases between the two ends. The CDR3 spells CASSRGLNTEAFF. CDR3 DNA: TGTGCCAGCTCACGGGGCCTGAACACTGAAGCTTTCTTT.

A few counts support this clone. V is TRBV11-3 and J is TRBJ2-2, with TRBD2 matching 7 bases. CDR3 length: 15 residues. The germline gives CDR1 SGHNT, CDR2 YENEEA. Germline trimming cut 5 bases from V and 0 bases from J; bases unmatched to any gene: 3. The CDR3 DNA reads TGTGCCAGCAGCCAAAGCGGGGCGAACACCGGGGAGCTGTTTTTT. Its translation is CASSQSGANTGELFF.

The rearrangement joins TRBV5-6 to TRBJ2-5, with 15 bases aligning to TRBD2. This CDR3 has 17 residues. From germline, CDR1 is SGHDT and CDR2 YYEEEE. V was clipped by 4 bases and J by 6 bases; unmatched bases: 10. CDR3 region: CASSPGTSGRIVKTQYF. CDR3 DNA: TGTGCCAGCAGCCCTGGGACTAGCGGGAGGATTGTAAAGACCCAGTACTTC.

The rearrangement uses TRBV15 and TRBJ2-5; 7 bases agree with TRBD1. Looked up from germline, CDR1 is LNHNV and CDR2 is YYDKDF (reference sequence). Trimming took 0 bases from V and 1 from J; bases not matched to a gene: 5. The CDR3 contains 16 residues. Here the CDR3 reads CATSRDRGFGQETQYF. In DNA form, the CDR3 reads TGTGCCACCAGCAGAGACAGGGGGTTCGGCCAAGAGACCCAGTACTTC. Based on the CDR3 plus reference TRBV15 and TRBJ2-5, the full variable domain is DAMVIQNPRYQVTQFGKPVTLSCSQTLNHNVMYWYQQKSSQAPKLLFHYYDKDFNNEADTPDNFQSRRPNTSFCFLDIRSPGLGDTAMYLCATSRDRGFGQETQYFGPGTRLLVL.

V gene TRBV14 combines with J gene TRBJ2-7, with D possibly being TRBD2 (6 bases). V lost 4 bases and J 1 base, leaving 8 bases between the germline ends. From germline, CDR1 is SGHDN and CDR2 FVKESK. This CDR3 region has 13 residues. The DNA for the CDR3 is TGTGCCAGCAGCCGGGACTCATCCTACGAGCAGTACTTC. Protein sequence: CASSRDSSYEQYF.

The chain employs TRBV18 and TRBJ2-1; 10 bases fit TRBD2. Per germline, CDR1 KGHSH and CDR2 LQKENI. Trimming removed 3 bases from V and 4 bases from J; junction bases left unmatched: 9. The CDR3 has 17 residues. The CDR3: CASSPFGTSARYNEQFF. CDR3 DNA sequence: TGTGCCAGCTCACCTTTTGGGACTAGCGCGAGGTACAATGAGCAGTTCTTC.

This clone was counted only a few times. The chain employs TRBV7-3 and TRBJ1-1; no clear D gene. The CDR3 contains 13 residues. Trimming cost V 1 base and J 5 bases, with 8 bases left between them. Germline assignment: CDR1 SGHTA and CDR2 FQGTGA. The CDR3 reads CASSLSPSTEAFF. The CDR3 DNA is TGTGCCAGCAGCTTAAGTCCCTCGACTGAAGCTTTCTTT.

The V call is TRBV21-1, the J call TRBJ2-7; TRBD1 is taken as the D call from the table, unchecked against the DNA. TRBV21-1 is tagged as a pseudogene. The CDR3 extends over 14 amino acids. The CDR3 protein is CASSTTGHLYEQYF. CDR3 nucleotides: TGTGCCAGCAGCACCACGGGACACCTCTACGAGCAGTACTTC.

This chain connects TRBV7-9 to TRBJ2-5; D uncertain. The V end was cut by 5 bases, the J end by 3 bases, with 7 bases between. CDR3 length: 12 residues. Germline V gene lookup returns CDR1 SEHNR and CDR2 FQNEAQ (reference sequence). The CDR3 nucleotides read TGTGCCAGCAGCGCCACAGAAGAGACCCAGTACTTC. This codes for CASSATEETQYF.

The rearrangement joins TRBV3-1 (or the pseudogene TRBV3-2) to TRBJ1-3; possibly TRBD1 for D (5 bases). V lost 4 bases to trimming and J lost 1 base, with 8 bases between them. This CDR3 is 14 amino acids long. The germline V gene encodes CDR1 LGHDT and CDR2 YNNKEL (reference sequence). The CDR3 sequence is CASSRGVSGNTIYF. The CDR3 bases are TGTGCCAGCAGCCGGGGGGTTTCTGGAAACACCATATATTTT.

The V call is TRBV11-2, the J call TRBJ2-5; possibly TRBD2 for D (7 bases). This CDR3 region has 15 residues. Germline lookup yields CDR1 SGHAT and CDR2 FQNNGV. Trimming removed 1 base at V and 4 bases at J, with 13 bases between. The CDR3 sequence is CASSLALGGRETQYF. CDR3 sequence (DNA): TGTGCCAGCAGCTTAGCCCTGGGGGGGCGAGAGACCCAGTACTTC.

This clone was counted once. This chain uses TRBV3-1 (or the pseudogene TRBV3-2) with TRBJ2-7, with 7 bases identical to TRBD2. Germline assignment: CDR1 LGHDT and CDR2 YNNKEL (reference sequence). J lost 6 bases, V lost 1 base, and 18 bases had no gene match. The CDR3 sequence is 18 residues long. The CDR3 is CASSQALPWGGNPLEQYF. The CDR3 bases are TGTGCCAGCAGCCAAGCCCTCCCTTGGGGGGGAAACCCCCTCGAGCAGTACTTC.

The chain joins TRBV27 to TRBJ2-7, with D perhaps TRBD1 (6 bases). The germline V and J ends were trimmed by 5 bases and 2 bases, with 13 bases remaining between them. Germline V gene data show CDR1 as MNHEY and CDR2 as SMNVEV (reference sequence). The CDR3 runs to 14 residues. In DNA form, the CDR3 reads TGTGCCAGCAGTCCCTTGGACAGAACCTACGAGCAGTACTTC. It is translated as CASSPLDRTYEQYF.

The chain joins TRBV3-1 (or the pseudogene TRBV3-2) to TRBJ2-3, with D uncertain. Germline CDR1 LGHDT, CDR2 YNNKEL (reference sequence). V was pared by 0 bases and J by 1 base, with 5 bases between. The CDR3 contains 14 residues. The CDR3 DNA reads TGTGCCAGCAGCCAAGACATTGGCACAGATACGCAGTATTTT. It encodes CASSQDIGTDTQYF.

This sequence joins TRBV5-1 and TRBJ2-1; 8 positions agree with TRBD1. The CDR3 contains 16 residues. Trimming at V came to 0 bases and at J to 0 bases, leaving 2 bases not matched to a gene. Per germline, CDR1 SGHRS and CDR2 YFSETQ. The CDR3 here is CASSLVGQGSYNEQFF. DNA of the CDR3: TGCGCCAGCAGCTTGGTAGGACAGGGCTCCTACAATGAGCAGTTCTTC.